This T cell receptor beta chain was sequenced in a study of vaccination effects on CD4 cells after COVID-19. About the study: Researchers obtained post-vaccine samples at a median of 72 days past the second dose.

The ViraFEST assay expanded antigen-specific CD4+ T cells with viral peptide pools before sequencing. Upon completion of 10 to 11 days in culture, CD4+ T cells were isolated. Subjects were given two BNT162b2 or mRNA-1273 vaccine doses. On day 3 and again on day 7, half the medium was replaced with IL-2 medium. Measured with immunoSEQ multiplex PCR; TCRdb has only the in-frame clones, and not every one. The table lists roughly 55,000 clones, around 80% of them singletons. This clone was counted between two and nine times. As yet, its antigen is unknown. The sequencing used CD4+ T cells from PBMCs cultured with HCoV-OC43 spike peptides, collected after COVID-19 vaccination. Subset here: HCoV-OC43 spike overlapping peptide pool stimulation. This clonotype was obtained from a human donor who received a COVID-19 vaccine.

CDR3 in DNA: TGTGCCAGTAAAGGGGAGAATCAGCCCCAGCATTTT. It translates to CASKGENQPQHF. J is TRBJ1-5 and V is TRBV19, with D possibly TRBD1 on 5 matching bases. Trimming pared 7 bases from V and 4 bases from J, leaving 8 bases between. The CDR3 sequence is 12 residues long. Germline assignment: CDR1 LNHDA and CDR2 SQIVND (reference sequence).